The source of this T cell receptor (beta chain) is a study of blood T cell repertoires in COVID-19. The overall study: From the United States, Italy and Spain came samples of acute and convalescent COVID-19. The analysed material was cDNA or gDNA that came from T cells, B-cell-depleted T cells, or PBMCs.

As processed by the authors: Amplifying reference gene primers gave estimates of nucleated cell counts. The assay was immunoSEQ multiplex PCR, and TCRdb's table has in-frame clones only and misses some. D and trimming come from the DNA, and the V and J calls and clone size come from that table. In the table there are 150,000 to 200,000 clones, 70% to 90% of which are singletons. The germline gives CDR1 MRHNA, CDR2 SNTAGT. The CDR3 extends over 17 amino acids. The V and J ends lost 5 bases and 0 bases, in that order; junction bases with no gene match: 6. Sequencing used peripheral blood. This rearrangement joins TRBV6-4 to TRBJ2-7, with 14 bases matching TRBD2. This receptor was taken from a human donor in a cohort sampled during active COVID-19. The CDR3 coding sequence is TGTGCCAGCAGTCCGGGACTAGCGGGAGTTCACTCCTACGAGCAGTACTTC. This codes for CASSPGLAGVHSYEQYF.